This TCR beta chain was identified during a study of cytomegalovirus exposure and HLA in healthy donors. Amplification used 60 Vbeta primers and 13 Jbeta primers. Profiling relied on immunoSEQ multiplex PCR, and the TCRdb table lists in-frame clones only, not all of them. The sample holds some 170,000 clones, approximately 81% seen once. A few counts support this clone. Its antigen remains unknown. General study points: When analyzed later, the rates of TCR association showed variation by HLA locus, with DRB1 the most and HLA-C the fewest. A later analysis reportedly identified an Asian-associated ancestry cluster as carrying fewer N-insertions than the approximately 640-donor mean.

The length of the CDR3 is 13 residues. The germline V and J ends were trimmed by 10 bases and 4 bases, with 14 bases remaining between them. The germline CDR1 and CDR2 sequences are SEHNR and FQNEAQ (reference sequence). The chain carries TRBV7-9 and TRBJ1-3; D possibly corresponds to TRBD1 (5 bases). The sequence derives from a woman in her 30s in good health and CMV-seronegative. The sequencing sample was made of PBMCs. As DNA, the CDR3 is TGTGCCACTGATCCGGGGGGAGGAAACACCATATATTTT. Its translation: CATDPGGGNTIYF.